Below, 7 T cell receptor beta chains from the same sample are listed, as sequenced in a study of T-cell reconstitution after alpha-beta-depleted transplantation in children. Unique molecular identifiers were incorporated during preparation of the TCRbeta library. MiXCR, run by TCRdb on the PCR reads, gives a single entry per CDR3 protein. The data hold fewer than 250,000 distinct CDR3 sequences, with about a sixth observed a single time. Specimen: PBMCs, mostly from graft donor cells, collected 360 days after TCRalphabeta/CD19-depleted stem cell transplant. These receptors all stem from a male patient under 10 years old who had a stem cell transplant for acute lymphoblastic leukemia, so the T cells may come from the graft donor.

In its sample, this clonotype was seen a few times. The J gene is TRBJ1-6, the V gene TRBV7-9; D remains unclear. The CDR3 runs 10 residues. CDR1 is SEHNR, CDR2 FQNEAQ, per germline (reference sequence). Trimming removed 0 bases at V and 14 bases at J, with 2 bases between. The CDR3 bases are TGTGCCAGCAGCTTAGCTGCCCTCCACTTT. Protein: CASSLAALHF.

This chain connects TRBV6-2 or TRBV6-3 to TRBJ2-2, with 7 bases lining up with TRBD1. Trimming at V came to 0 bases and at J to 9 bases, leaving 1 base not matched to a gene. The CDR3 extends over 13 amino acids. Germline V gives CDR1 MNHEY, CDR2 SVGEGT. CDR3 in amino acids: CASSYSGGRELFF. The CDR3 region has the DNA TGTGCCAGCAGTTACTCAGGGGGCCGGGAGCTGTTTTTT.

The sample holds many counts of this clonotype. In DNA form, the CDR3 reads TGTGCCATCAGTGAGGCTAGCGGGGGGGCCGAAGAGACCCAGTACTTC. It specifies CAISEASGGAEETQYF. The chain carries TRBV10-3 and TRBJ2-5, with 12 nucleotides matching TRBD2. Germline V CDR1 and CDR2: ENHRY, SYGVKD. This CDR3 is built from 16 residues. V was pared by 2 bases and J by 3 bases, with 4 bases of the junction left unmatched.

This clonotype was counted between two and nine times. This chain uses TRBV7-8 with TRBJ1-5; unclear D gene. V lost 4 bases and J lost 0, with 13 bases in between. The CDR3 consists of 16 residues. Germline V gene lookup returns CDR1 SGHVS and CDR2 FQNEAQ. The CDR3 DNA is TGTGCCAGCAGCTCCTTTATATTGGTTAGCAATCAGCCCCAGCATTTT. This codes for CASSSFILVSNQPQHF.

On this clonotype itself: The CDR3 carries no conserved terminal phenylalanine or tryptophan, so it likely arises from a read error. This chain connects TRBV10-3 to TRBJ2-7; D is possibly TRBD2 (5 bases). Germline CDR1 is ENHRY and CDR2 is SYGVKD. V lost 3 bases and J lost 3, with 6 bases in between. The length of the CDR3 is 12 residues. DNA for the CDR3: TGTGCCATCAGTGACGGGGTCTACGAGCAGTACTAC. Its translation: CAISDGVYEQYY.

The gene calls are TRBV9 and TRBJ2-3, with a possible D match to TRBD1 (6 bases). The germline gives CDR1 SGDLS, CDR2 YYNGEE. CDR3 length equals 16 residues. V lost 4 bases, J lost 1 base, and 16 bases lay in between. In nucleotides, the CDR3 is TGTGCCAGCAGCCCCCACACAGGGCCTGGCACAGATACGCAGTATTTT. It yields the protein CASSPHTGPGTDTQYF.

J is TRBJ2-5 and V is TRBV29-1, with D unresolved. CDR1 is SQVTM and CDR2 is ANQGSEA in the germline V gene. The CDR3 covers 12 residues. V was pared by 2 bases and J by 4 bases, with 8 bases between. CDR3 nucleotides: TGCAGCGTTGAATGGGGTACAGAGACCCAGTACTTC. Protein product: CSVEWGTETQYF.